Listed below are T cell receptor beta chains from one sample, sequenced in a study of PD-L1 blockade in urothelial cancer. This table comes from immunoSEQ multiplex PCR, and its TCRdb copy is limited to in-frame clones, with some not included. Counted here are 100,000 to 150,000 clones, 86% occurring once; the ten biggest clones make up 2.4%. Specimen: PBMCs, collected around atezolizumab (anti-PD-L1) treatment. These receptors originate from a man between 45 and 60 years old with urothelial cancer. Each CDR3 is given with its conserved first and last residue. A D gene is named only where the DNA matches it firmly. Some rows have no size entry. The others give once, few or many, or a class for an expanded clone.

j_call	v_call	clone_size	d_call	cdr3_nt	cdr3_aa
TRBJ1-1	TRBV5-1	NA	NA	TGCGCCAGCAGCACCGGACAACGGTTCTCCGAAGCTTTCTTT	CASSTGQRFSEAFF
TRBJ2-2	TRBV4-1	NA	NA	TGCGCCAGCAGCCAAGGCCTAGCGAACACCGGGGAGCTGTTTTTT	CASSQGLANTGELFF
TRBJ2-2	TRBV19	NA	TRBD2	TGTGCCACCCGGACTAGCGGGAGACACACCGGGGAGCTGTTTTTT	CATRTSGRHTGELFF
TRBJ2-1	TRBV5-1	NA	TRBD2	TGCGCCAGCAGCCAAAAATCAGGGACTAGCGGGAGGGTGTCCTACAATGAGCAGTTCTTC	CASSQKSGTSGRVSYNEQFF
TRBJ2-3	TRBV28	NA	NA	TGTGCCAGCAGTTTTTACTCTTTAACAGATACGCAGTATTTT	CASSFYSLTDTQYF
TRBJ1-1	TRBV6-1	NA	NA	TGTGCCAGCAGACTCCAACAGAAGAACACTGAAGCTTTCTTT	CASRLQQKNTEAFF
TRBJ1-1	TRBV5-1	NA	TRBD1	TGCGCCAGCAGCTTGGACAGGGGGTCGAACACTGAAGCTTTCTTT	CASSLDRGSNTEAFF
TRBJ2-7	TRBV19	once	TRBD2	TGTGCCAGTAGTATGAAGGTACTAGCGGGGATCGGGGCCAACGAGCAGTACTTC	CASSMKVLAGIGANEQYF
TRBJ2-7	TRBV19	NA	TRBD2	TGTGCCAGTACCCCTCGGGGGGGGGTAGCAGTCTACGAGCAGTACTTC	CASTPRGGVAVYEQYF
TRBJ2-1	TRBV15	NA	NA	TGTGCCACCAGCCAGCAGGCCTGGCCATCCTACAATGAGCAGTTCTTC	CATSQQAWPSYNEQFF
TRBJ2-3	TRBV6-5	NA	TRBD1	TGTGCCAGCAGTGGACAGGACACAGATACGCAGTATTTT	CASSGQDTDTQYF
TRBJ1-3	TRBV18	NA	TRBD1	TGTGCCAGCTCACCGGGACAGGACTCTGGAAACACCATATATTTT	CASSPGQDSGNTIYF
TRBJ1-5	TRBV18	NA	TRBD1	TGTGCCAGCTCTCTGGGACAGGAGAGAAAGCCCCAGCATTTT	CASSLGQERKPQHF
TRBJ1-1	TRBV7-8	NA	TRBD1	TGTGCCAGCAGCCAGACAGGGTCCACTGAAGCTTTCTTT	CASSQTGSTEAFF
TRBJ2-5	TRBV7-2	NA	TRBD2	TGTGCCAGCAGCTTAGACCCAGTTAGCGGGCAAGAGACCCAGTACTTC	CASSLDPVSGQETQYF
TRBJ1-5	TRBV7-9	once	NA	TGTGCCAGCAGCTTCCCGGGAAATAATCAGCCCCAGCATTTT	CASSFPGNNQPQHF
TRBJ2-4	TRBV28	NA	TRBD2	TGTGCCAGTTACCAAAGCGGGAGTAGGAACATTCAGTACTTC	CASYQSGSRNIQYF
TRBJ2-7	TRBV5-3	NA	TRBD2	TGTGCCAGAAGCGTCGGGACTAGCGGGAGGGTCTACGAGCAGTACTTC	CARSVGTSGRVYEQYF
TRBJ2-2	TRBV7-8	NA	NA	TGTGCCAGCAGCTTACGCGAGACAAATACCGGGGAGCTGTTTTTT	CASSLRETNTGELFF
TRBJ1-3	TRBV18	NA	TRBD1	TGTGCCAGCTCAAGACGGGACAGGGACTCTGGAAACACCATATATTTT	CASSRRDRDSGNTIYF
TRBJ1-5	TRBV11-2	NA	TRBD1	TGTGCCAGCAGTCCCGGACAGGGATACAATCAGCCCCAGCATTTT	CASSPGQGYNQPQHF
TRBJ1-2	TRBV7-2	NA	TRBD1	TGTGCCAGCAGCACCGACGGGACAGGCGGCGGCTACACCTTC	CASSTDGTGGGYTF
TRBJ2-2	TRBV5-1	NA	TRBD2	TGCGCCAGCAGTTTAAGGAGGAGCGGGATTACAGGCACCGGGGAGCTGTTTTTT	CASSLRRSGITGTGELFF
TRBJ2-2	TRBV21-1	NA	NA	TGTGCCAGCAGGGGACTAGCGGAATCTCCCCGGCCCGGGGAGCTGTTTTTT	CASRGLAESPRPGELFF
TRBJ2-7	TRBV5-6	NA	TRBD2	TGTGCCAGCAGCTTCACGGGAGGTAACTACGAGCAGTACTTC	CASSFTGGNYEQYF
TRBJ2-1	TRBV21-1	NA	NA	TGTGCCAGCAGCAATCTCACGGTGGGGGCTAGCGGGAGTTCAAATGAGCAGTTCTTC	CASSNLTVGASGSSNEQFF
TRBJ1-2	TRBV9	NA	NA	TGTGCCAGCAGCGTAGACGTGGGGGGTTTTGGCTACACCTTC	CASSVDVGGFGYTF
TRBJ2-7	TRBV19	NA	NA	TGTTTCGGACCAGGGGGCGGGAGAGCCAGCGGGCTGTTCGAGCAGTACTTC	CFGPGGGRASGLFEQYF
TRBJ1-6	TRBV4-2	NA	NA	TGTGCCAGCAGCCAAGACGAGGGGGTAGGGTCACCCCTCCACTTT	CASSQDEGVGSPLHF
TRBJ1-1	TRBV18	NA	NA	TGTGCCAGCTCACCAGGGCGGGGGCCGAGTGGCACTGAAGCTTTCTTT	CASSPGRGPSGTEAFF